This TCR beta chain was documented in a study of PD-L1 blockade in urothelial cancer (dated by TCRdb to 2016 to 2017). In terms of the full investigation: About 85% of the roughly 30 patients were males with bladder-origin urothelial cancer, and about 65% of the 29 reported a prior smoking history. Pretreatment tumor samples, along with matched peripheral blood collected serially before and after atezolizumab treatment, underwent TCR sequencing. Blood samples were analyzed at two time points: 3 weeks after treatment start (second dose) and 6 weeks after treatment start. Durable clinical benefit meant progression-free survival longer than 6 months, and TCR features were also tested against progression-free and overall survival. Durable clinical benefit was achieved by nine patients but not by the remaining 20. The study, an exploratory multi-omic analysis, examined somatic, immune and clinical correlates of response to PD-L1 blockade with atezolizumab in urothelial cancer. Patients had an ECOG performance status of 0 or 1 and had received between 0 and 3 prior chemotherapy regimens. In the same patients, pretreatment tumors underwent whole exome sequencing and RNA sequencing in addition to TCR sequencing. Pretreatment blood TCR-seq was available for about 30 patients, at least one posttreatment blood collection was obtained for about 24 patients, and tumor TCR-seq was available for about 24 patients. Blood samples gave median yields of around 140,000 T cells and around 88,000 unique TCRs, along with a median clonality of approximately 0.084.

The paper as a whole reports these results and caveats: Greater expansion of tumor-associated TCR clones in peripheral blood 3 weeks after the start of treatment was observed in patients with durable benefit (n of about 20, p = 0.022). Improved progression-free and overall survival was associated with having pretreatment peripheral blood TCR clonality below the median. Small sample size (n ≈ 30) and many exploratory analyses mean the results are intended to be hypothesis-generating.

For this chain, trimming is 5 bases at the V end and 9 bases at the J end, and the number of junction bases without a gene match is 12. The germline V gene (reference sequence) gives CDR1 as MNHNY and CDR2 as SVGAGI. From the cysteine up to the phenylalanine, the CDR3 has a length of 15 residues. The only DNA kept is the CDR3, 45 bases in frame from the first base. The time point label of this sample denotes: pretreatment peripheral blood. The Qiagen DNeasy Blood extraction kit was used to purify genomic DNA from total PBMCs and tumor samples. Collected pretreatment and during treatment, PBMCs were isolated and stored as previously described. This clone was found once. Its antigen remains unidentified. No clone much larger than this one lies a single base away; base qualities are absent. Each PCR received spiked-in synthetic TCR analog templates so that absolute template abundance could be estimated from read counts. TCRbeta CDR3 regions were amplified from genomic DNA with bias-controlled V and J gene primers using the immunoSEQ assay. Rearranged TCRbeta segments were sequenced at approximately 20X coverage. The authors' analysis ran thus. Clustering was used to correct sequencing errors, and CDR3s were annotated against IMGT to assign V, D and J genes. Only productive TCRbeta rearrangements were used in downstream analyses, excluding out-of-frame or stop-codon sequences. To compute clonality, Shannon entropy was normalized by the log of the number of unique productive sequences and then subtracted from one. Clones differing between time points or between blood and tumor were identified using Fisher's exact test with Benjamini-Hochberg correction, with an adjusted p below 0.01 applied as the threshold. TCRdb's version of the immuneACCESS table is confined to in-frame rearrangements and falls short of the full clone set. An unresolved V gene accounts for under half of the shortfall where checked; the remainder is of unknown origin. The D gene and trimming were derived from the DNA, and the V and J assignments and clone size from that table. The sample table records under 55,000 clones; 70% to 90% of these occur just once. The ten biggest clones cover 20% to 30% of the sample.

The V and J genes are TRBV6-6 and TRBJ1-4; TRBD1 lines up with 7 middle nucleotides. This TCR derives from a donor older than 35 with urothelial cancer. Sequencing used PBMCs, obtained around atezolizumab (anti-PD-L1) treatment. The CDR3 reads as follows: CASSGRGTAGQKLFF. The bases are TGTGCCAGCAGTGGCCGGGGGACAGCCGGGCAAAAACTGTTTTTT.